Listed here are 27 T cell receptor beta chains from one sample, sequenced in a study of cytomegalovirus exposure and HLA in healthy donors. The PCR had 60 Vbeta and 13 Jbeta primers. Profiled with immunoSEQ multiplex PCR; TCRdb holds only in-frame clones, not every one. The sample records 150,000 to 200,000 clones, over 75% being singletons. The sequencing input was PBMCs. Source of these receptors: a middle-aged man in good health and CMV-seropositive.

This chain uses TRBV10-3 with TRBJ2-2; 7 bases are a match to TRBD1. Germline values: CDR1 ENHRY, CDR2 SYGVKD. Trimming cost V 7 bases and J 0 bases; bases outside gene matches: 8. The CDR3 runs 16 residues. The CDR3 sequence: CAIMGTQGANTGELFF. The CDR3 DNA reads as TGTGCCATCATGGGAACGCAGGGGGCGAACACCGGGGAGCTGTTTTTT.

This clone was detected once. The chain carries TRBV28 and TRBJ1-2; 7 bases map to TRBD1. The CDR3 is made up of 14 amino acids. Trimming took 9 bases from V and 4 from J; bases not matched to a gene: 11. The germline V gene has CDR1 MDHEN and CDR2 SYDVKM. The CDR3 is CASRVRGQIYGYTF. The CDR3 nucleotides read TGTGCCAGTAGGGTTAGGGGACAGATCTATGGCTACACCTTC.

The rearrangement joins TRBV28 to TRBJ2-3; D remains ambiguous. V was trimmed by 3 bases and J by 9 bases, leaving 13 bases between them. The CDR3 runs 13 residues. The V gene's germline CDR1 is MDHEN and CDR2 SYDVKM. The CDR3 loop reads CASSFSSVNTQYF. DNA of the CDR3: TGTGCCAGCAGTTTTTCCTCGGTAAACACGCAGTATTTT.

This sequence joins TRBV21-1 and TRBJ2-5; TRBD1 is taken as the D call from the table, unchecked against the DNA. TRBV21-1 constitutes a pseudogene. This CDR3 is built from 14 residues. CDR3 nucleotide sequence: TGTGCCAGCAGCACCCGACAGGGGGAAGAGACCCAGTACTTC. Amino acid sequence: CASSTRQGEETQYF.

The chain has TRBV5-6 and TRBJ2-2; 8 positions match TRBD1. The CDR3 covers 15 residues. Germline V gene lookup returns CDR1 SGHDT and CDR2 YYEEEE. Unmatched junction bases numbered 6, after V lost 6 bases and J lost 2 bases. CDR3 sequence: CASNLGTGNTGELFF. CDR3 coding DNA: TGTGCCAGCAACTTAGGGACAGGCAACACCGGGGAGCTGTTTTTT.

V gene TRBV15 combines with J gene TRBJ2-7; D is possibly TRBD2 (6 bases). Trimming removed 3 bases at V and 3 bases at J, with 12 bases between. Germline values: CDR1 LNHNV, CDR2 YYDKDF (reference sequence). This CDR3 region has 14 residues. In nucleotides, the CDR3 is TGTGCCACCAGCAGCGGGACTCTGAACTACGAGCAGTACTTC. Residues: CATSSGTLNYEQYF.

The CDR3 DNA is TGTGCCTGGAGTGTACAGGAAGATACGCAGTATTTT. Its translation is CAWSVQEDTQYF. V gene TRBV30 combines with J gene TRBJ2-3; maybe TRBD1 (5 bases). The CDR3 contains 12 residues. V lost 0 bases, J lost 5 bases, and 6 bases lay in between. CDR1 and CDR2 (germline): GTSNPN, SVGIG (reference sequence).

The chain employs TRBV28 and TRBJ1-4, with TRBD1 matching over 7 bases. Germline lookup yields CDR1 MDHEN and CDR2 SYDVKM. V trimming: 2 bases; J trimming: 8 bases; junction bases outside the gene matches: 11. This CDR3 is built from 16 residues. CDR3 DNA sequence: TGTGCCAGCAGTTTAGCCTCGACAGGGAAGCGGGAAAAACTGTTTTTT. Protein sequence: CASSLASTGKREKLFF.

The rearrangement uses TRBV5-1 and TRBJ2-3, with D possibly TRBD2 on 7 matching bases. CDR3 length: 15 amino acids. Trimming shortened V by 4 bases and J by 2 bases, and 14 bases separated the two germline ends. Germline values: CDR1 SGHRS, CDR2 YFSETQ. The CDR3 nucleotides are TGCGCCAGCAGCACCCCCGGGGGGCCCACAGATACGCAGTATTTT. Its translation: CASSTPGGPTDTQYF.

In this sample, this clone turned up a few times. The chain is built from TRBV19 and TRBJ2-3; 13 bases line up with TRBD2. V lost 5 bases, J lost 0 bases, and 5 bases stayed unmatched. The CDR3 consists of 17 residues. Germline lookup yields CDR1 LNHDA and CDR2 SQIVND (reference sequence). The CDR3 reads CASSPGTSGASTDTQYF. As DNA, the CDR3 is TGTGCCAGTAGTCCCGGGACTAGCGGGGCCAGCACAGATACGCAGTATTTT.

The chain is built from TRBV30 and TRBJ1-1, with a weak D call TRBD1 (6 bases). The germline V gene encodes CDR1 GTSNPN and CDR2 SVGIG (reference sequence). The CDR3 consists of 17 residues. The ends were cut back, 0 bases at V and 1 base at J, with 18 bases in the middle. The DNA for the CDR3 is TGTGCCTGGAGTGTACTGGGCAGGGGACGGTGGAACACTGAAGCTTTCTTT. Amino acids: CAWSVLGRGRWNTEAFF.

This rearrangement joins TRBV5-1 to TRBJ2-5, with D possibly being TRBD1 (6 bases). The CDR3 runs 16 residues. Germline V lookup: CDR1 SGHRS, CDR2 YFSETQ. The V and J ends lost 3 bases and 6 bases respectively, with 21 bases between them. The CDR3, as DNA: TGCGCCAGCAGCTCCACGAGGGACACCCCAGAAAAGACCCAGTACTTC. It encodes CASSSTRDTPEKTQYF.

This chain connects TRBV6-1 to TRBJ2-4, with TRBD1 as a possible D gene (6 bases). Trimming took off 0 bases at V and 4 bases at J, with 16 bases between the two ends. This CDR3 region has 17 residues. Germline V gene data show CDR1 as MNHNS and CDR2 as SASEGT. This chain's CDR3 is CASSEALLQTGKNIQYF. The CDR3 DNA reads TGTGCCAGCAGTGAAGCGCTTCTCCAGACAGGAAAAAACATTCAGTACTTC.

Turning to this clone: Other DNA sequences within the sample encode an identical CDR3. This sequence joins TRBV6-5 and TRBJ2-3, with 7 bases that match TRBD1. The CDR3 consists of 15 residues. Germline V gives CDR1 MNHEY, CDR2 SVGAGI. The V gene end was trimmed by 4 bases and the J gene end by 3 bases; junction bases not matched to a gene: 7. CDR3 sequence (DNA): TGTGCCAGCAGTTCCCGACAGGGATTGACAGATACGCAGTATTTT. Its protein product is CASSSRQGLTDTQYF.

The chain is built from TRBV5-6 and TRBJ2-3, with a tentative D call TRBD2 (6 bases). Germline assignment: CDR1 SGHDT and CDR2 YYEEEE. V lost 3 bases, J lost 4 bases, and 15 bases lay in between. This CDR3 comprises 15 residues. The CDR3 DNA is TGTGCCAGCAGCTGGGGACCAAGCGGGCCAGATACGCAGTATTTT. It translates to CASSWGPSGPDTQYF.

This chain connects TRBV7-9 to TRBJ2-5; D uncertain. The CDR3 is 11 amino acids. With 1 base removed from V and 8 bases from J, the gap between germline ends came to 5 bases. In germline, CDR1 is SEHNR, CDR2 FQNEAQ (reference sequence). CDR3 DNA: TGTGCCAGCAGCTTAGGAGTTACCCAGTACTTC. Translated: CASSLGVTQYF.

The chain employs TRBV7-3 and TRBJ2-1, with a tentative D call TRBD2 (7 bases). The length of the CDR3 is 15 residues. Germline CDR1 reads SGHTA; CDR2 reads FQGTGA. Trimming removed 5 bases from V and 4 bases from J, with 15 bases in between. CDR3 residues: CASSLTGGPYNEQFF. CDR3 in DNA: TGTGCCAGCAGCCTCACCGGGGGGCCTTACAATGAGCAGTTCTTC. Full variable domain (missing parts from reference TRBV7-3 and TRBJ2-1): GAGVSQTPSNKVTEKGKYVELRCDPISGHTALYWYRQSLGQGPEFLIYFQGTGAADDSGLPNDRFFAVRPEGSVSTLKIQRTERGDSAVYLCASSLTGGPYNEQFFGPGTRLTVL.

This clone has just a few counts. The chain recombines TRBV5-6 with TRBJ2-3; D may be TRBD1 (5 bases). The CDR3 sequence is 15 residues long. Germline lookup yields CDR1 SGHDT and CDR2 YYEEEE. The V end lost 5 bases, the J end lost 0 bases, and 13 bases lay between the germline ends. The CDR3 bases are TGTGCCAGCAGAAGAACAGGCCTTAGCACAGATACGCAGTATTTT. Translating gives CASRRTGLSTDTQYF.

The V call is TRBV7-2, the J call TRBJ2-3, with 13 bases matching TRBD2. After removal of 5 bases from V and 1 base from J, the junction contained 9 bases not matched to a gene. This CDR3 is built from 18 residues. CDR1 is SGHTA and CDR2 is FQGNSA in the germline V gene. DNA for the CDR3: TGTGCCAGCAGCAGGACTAGCGGGGGAGGGGGGCGCACAGATACGCAGTATTTT. It yields the protein CASSRTSGGGGRTDTQYF.

The rearrangement uses TRBV6-6 and TRBJ1-5, with TRBD1 matching over 8 bases. The CDR3 is made up of 16 amino acids. Trimming took 2 bases from V and 0 from J; bases not matched to a gene: 3. CDR1 and CDR2 from the germline V gene are MNHNY and SVGAGI (reference sequence). CDR3 loop: CASSYGTGYSNQPQHF. The DNA for the CDR3 is TGTGCCAGCAGTTACGGGACAGGTTATAGCAATCAGCCCCAGCATTTT.

This chain links TRBV7-7 with TRBJ2-5, with TRBD1 matching 7 bases. This CDR3 comprises 14 residues. Germline-derived CDR1 and CDR2 are SSHAT and FNYEAQ (reference sequence). Trimming cost V 5 bases and J 5 bases; bases outside gene matches: 8. The CDR3 DNA sequence: TGTGCCAGCAGCCTACAGGGGTTCGGGGAGACCCAGTACTTC. Translation gives CASSLQGFGETQYF.

V and J are TRBV2 and TRBJ1-1; D is uncertain. CDR3 length: 14 amino acids. V lost 1 base, J lost 6 bases, and 12 bases lay in between. Per germline, CDR1 SNHLY and CDR2 FYNNEI. In nucleotides, the CDR3 is TGTGCCAGCAGTGAAGGGGCAGTCGGGGCTGAAGCTTTCTTT. It is translated as CASSEGAVGAEAFF.

This sequence joins TRBV29-1 and TRBJ2-3, with a possible D match to TRBD2 (7 bases). CDR3 length: 14 residues. The ends were cut back, 6 bases at V and 0 bases at J, with 13 bases in the middle. CDR1 and CDR2 (germline): SQVTM, ANQGSEA. The CDR3 DNA reads as TGCAGCGTGAGGGGGGGCCGGAGCACAGATACGCAGTATTTT. Protein: CSVRGGRSTDTQYF.

The chain couples TRBV9 to TRBJ2-5; 13 nucleotides agree with TRBD2. The V and J ends lost 2 bases and 5 bases, in that order; junction bases with no gene match: 3. The germline V gene encodes CDR1 SGDLS and CDR2 YYNGEE. The CDR3 is made up of 15 amino acids. In nucleotides, the CDR3 is TGTGCCAGCAGCGTGGGACTAGCGGGAATCGAGACCCAGTACTTC. Translation gives CASSVGLAGIETQYF.

The chain joins TRBV5-4 to TRBJ1-2; TRBD1 is a possible D gene (5 bases). Germline CDR1 is SGHNT and CDR2 is YYREEE (reference sequence). Trimming took 0 bases from V and 4 from J, leaving 13 bases between them. CDR3 size: 15 residues. The CDR3: CASSLEVGEGYGYTF. CDR3 in DNA: TGTGCCAGCAGCTTGGAGGTGGGGGAGGGCTATGGCTACACCTTC.

This clone has more than one count but fewer than ten. The chain joins TRBV19 to TRBJ1-5, with 9 bases identical to TRBD1. Trimming took 4 bases from V and 6 from J; bases not matched to a gene: 4. Germline CDR1 and CDR2: LNHDA and SQIVND (reference sequence). The CDR3 covers 14 residues. Here the CDR3 reads CASSNRGQSQPQHF. CDR3 bases: TGTGCCAGTAGTAACAGGGGGCAATCTCAGCCCCAGCATTTT.

The chain recombines TRBV6-1 with TRBJ1-4; D unresolved. V was trimmed by 0 bases and J by 7 bases, leaving 12 bases between them. The CDR3 covers 15 residues. Germline CDR1 MNHNS, CDR2 SASEGT. The DNA for the CDR3 is TGTGCCAGCAGTGAAGCGTGGAGTAAAATTGAAAAACTGTTTTTT. As protein: CASSEAWSKIEKLFF.